This TCR beta chain appears in the sequencing data of a study of cytomegalovirus exposure and HLA in healthy donors. General observations from the study: Cytomegalovirus status, reportedly, was diagnosed with high specificity and sensitivity by the classifier. Presence/absence comparisons presumed near-even sequencing depth among donors.

The PCR had 60 Vbeta and 13 Jbeta primers. Sequencing used immunoSEQ multiplex PCR; TCRdb keeps in-frame clones, though not all of them. The data show 170,000 or so clones, 80% seen once. As for this clone: Antigen: not known.

Germline CDR1 and CDR2: GTSNPN and SVGIG (reference sequence). The CDR3 contains 15 residues. V shed 5 bases and J 4 bases; nucleotides not matched to a gene: 13. V is TRBV30 and J is TRBJ1-2; 7 nucleotides align to TRBD1. This clonotype was sampled from a man younger than 45 in good health and CMV-seropositive. The sequenced sample consisted of PBMCs. In DNA, the CDR3 is TGTGCCTGGGAAGGGACAGCACATCTCCTCTATGGCTACACCTTC. Its protein is CAWEGTAHLLYGYTF.